Presented here are 27 T cell receptor beta chains from one specimen sequenced in a study of blood T cell repertoires in COVID-19. The protocol was immunoSEQ multiplex PCR, while the TCRdb copy is restricted to in-frame clones and leaves out a portion. The data show under 200,000 clones, under 90% seen once. Source material: peripheral blood. The receptors shown here come from a woman aged 70-85 years with COVID-19, enrolled during active disease.

This chain joins TRBV30 and TRBJ1-2, with unresolved D. The germline V gene has CDR1 GTSNPN and CDR2 SVGIG (reference sequence). This CDR3 is 15 amino acids long. The V end lost 3 bases, the J end lost 8 bases, and 22 bases lay between the germline ends. The CDR3 loop is CAWRPLDWVWRGYTF. Here the CDR3 DNA reads TGTGCCTGGAGACCATTGGATTGGGTTTGGCGGGGCTACACCTTC. Full variable domain (remainder filled in from reference TRBV30 and TRBJ1-2): SQTIHQWPATLVQPVGSPLSLECTVEGTSNPNLYWYRQAAGRGLQLLFYSVGIGQISSEVPQNLSASRPQDRQFILSSKKLLLSDSGFYLCAWRPLDWVWRGYTFGSGTRLTVV.

This chain uses TRBV10-3 with TRBJ1-2; perhaps TRBD1 as D (5 bases). This CDR3 region has 12 residues. Germline V CDR1 and CDR2: ENHRY, SYGVKD. V lost 2 bases to trimming and J lost 9 bases, with 10 bases between them. CDR3 protein: CAISEVAGSYTF. The CDR3 coding sequence is TGTGCCATCAGTGAGGTGGCAGGGAGCTACACCTTC.

V usage is TRBV5-1 and J usage is TRBJ1-6, with 10 bases matching TRBD1. V lost 3 bases, J lost 8 bases, and 5 bases stayed unmatched. The length of the CDR3 is 15 residues. Germline V CDR1 and CDR2: SGHRS, YFSETQ. This CDR3 is CASSSTGTGDSPLHF. In nucleotides, the CDR3 is TGCGCCAGCAGCTCGACCGGGACAGGGGATTCACCCCTCCACTTT.

The J gene is TRBJ1-4, the V gene TRBV3-1 (or the pseudogene TRBV3-2); unclear D gene. V was clipped by 2 bases and J by 8 bases, with 3 bases between them. The length of the CDR3 is 11 residues. Germline loops: CDR1 LGHDT, CDR2 YNNKEL (reference sequence). In DNA form, the CDR3 reads TGTGCCAGCAGCCAATTAGAAAAACTGTTTTTT. Its translation: CASSQLEKLFF.

This clone was observed a handful of times. The chain has TRBV28 and TRBJ2-2; 11 bases fit TRBD1. CDR3 length: 17 residues. The germline gives CDR1 MDHEN, CDR2 SYDVKM. V lost 6 bases, J lost 6 bases, and 12 bases stayed unmatched. The chain's CDR3 is CASRWGTGGNAPGELFF. In DNA, the CDR3 is TGTGCCAGCAGGTGGGGGACAGGGGGTAATGCACCCGGGGAGCTGTTTTTT.

The chain combines TRBV6-6 with TRBJ1-2; D remains ambiguous. There are 12 residues in the CDR3. CDR1 is MNHNY, CDR2 SVGAGI, per germline (reference sequence). Trimming cost V 2 bases and J 8 bases, with 9 bases left between them. CDR3 sequence (DNA): TGTGCCAGCAGTTACCCCCTCTTCGGCTACACCTTC. It is translated as CASSYPLFGYTF.

J is TRBJ1-1 and V is TRBV5-6; D unresolved. From germline, CDR1 is SGHDT and CDR2 YYEEEE. CDR3 length: 13 residues. The germline V and J ends were trimmed by 0 bases and 11 bases, with 14 bases remaining between them. The CDR3 DNA sequence: TGTGCCAGCAGCTTGGAACACATCCGTGGTGCTTTCTTT. Its protein product is CASSLEHIRGAFF.

CDR3 in amino acids: CASSFTQLSTNEQFF. The CDR3 nucleotides are TGTGCCAGCAGCTTCACCCAACTGTCCACCAATGAGCAGTTCTTC. The chain joins TRBV7-2 to TRBJ2-1; D unclear. Trimming cost V 3 bases and J 6 bases, with 15 bases left between them. Per germline, CDR1 SGHTA and CDR2 FQGNSA. The CDR3 consists of 15 residues.

The sample holds a few counts of this clone. This chain joins TRBV24-1 and TRBJ2-7, with a tentative D call TRBD2 (5 bases). Germline V lookup: CDR1 KGHDR, CDR2 SFDVKD. Trimming removed 3 bases at V and 6 bases at J, with 8 bases between. The length of the CDR3 is 12 residues. The CDR3 loop is CATSDGSREQYF. The CDR3 nucleotides read TGTGCCACCAGTGATGGGAGCCGCGAGCAGTACTTC.

The count of this clone is one. V usage is TRBV6-6 and J usage is TRBJ1-2; the D gene is possibly TRBD1 (6 bases). Germline assignment: CDR1 MNHNY and CDR2 SVGAGI (reference sequence). Trimming pared 10 bases from V and 4 bases from J, leaving 16 bases between. The CDR3 totals 13 residues. The CDR3 DNA sequence: TGTGCCACTCGACAGGCGACATCCTATGGCTACACCTTC. This codes for CATRQATSYGYTF.

The chain recombines TRBV3-1 (or the pseudogene TRBV3-2) with TRBJ1-5; 8 bases fit TRBD1. Germline CDR1 LGHDT, CDR2 YNNKEL (reference sequence). Trimming removed 1 base from V and 4 bases from J; junction bases left unmatched: 6. The CDR3 loop spans 16 amino acids. The CDR3 loop is CASSQGRGLMNQPQHF. CDR3 nucleotide sequence: TGTGCCAGCAGCCAAGGCAGGGGGCTCATGAATCAGCCCCAGCATTTT.

This chain joins TRBV30 and TRBJ2-1, with D possibly TRBD2 on 6 matching bases. Per the germline V gene, CDR1 is GTSNPN and CDR2 is SVGIG (reference sequence). Trimming removed 0 bases from V and 5 bases from J, with 8 bases in between. The CDR3 sequence is 13 residues long. The CDR3 region has the DNA TGTGCCTGGAGTGTTAGCGGCAACAATGAGCAGTTCTTC. Residues: CAWSVSGNNEQFF.

V is TRBV6-1 and J is TRBJ1-3; no firm D call. Germline-derived CDR1 and CDR2 are MNHNS and SASEGT. This CDR3 spans 14 amino acids. V dropped 3 bases and J dropped 0 bases, with 6 bases sitting between them. The CDR3 region has the DNA TGTGCCAGCAGTGATGTGAGCTCTGGAAACACCATATATTTT. Protein product: CASSDVSSGNTIYF.

The rearrangement links TRBV5-4 to TRBJ1-2; D is unresolved. Deletions cut 4 bases from V and 3 bases from J, with 19 bases between. The CDR3 is 16 residues long. CDR1 SGHNT and CDR2 YYREEE come from the germline V gene (reference sequence). In nucleotides, the CDR3 is TGTGCCAGCAGCCCACCTGGGTCGGGAGCCGACTATGGCTACACCTTC. Protein product: CASSPPGSGADYGYTF.

In DNA, the CDR3 is TGTGCCAGCTCACCACCGGCGGGGGGGTCCTACAATGAGCAGTTCTTC. Residues: CASSPPAGGSYNEQFF. This chain connects TRBV18 to TRBJ2-1; TRBD2 matches at 9 bases. The CDR3 spans 16 residues. Germline-derived CDR1 and CDR2 are KGHSH and LQKENI. V trimming: 0 bases; J trimming: 1 base; junction bases outside the gene matches: 1.

This chain uses TRBV14 with TRBJ2-3, with D possibly matching TRBD2 (6 bases). Germline CDR1 is SGHDN and CDR2 is FVKESK. The CDR3 runs 16 residues. Deletions cut 1 base from V and 6 bases from J, with 17 bases between. CDR3 nucleotide sequence: TGTGCCAGCAGCCAAGTATTCGGAGGGGATAGGGATACGCAGTATTTT. Protein: CASSQVFGGDRDTQYF.

This clone has just one count. The V and J genes are TRBV24-1 and TRBJ2-1; TRBD2 matches 7 bases. The CDR3 runs to 16 residues. After removal of 5 bases from V and 1 base from J, the junction contained 7 bases not matched to a gene. From germline, CDR1 is KGHDR and CDR2 SFDVKD. The CDR3 loop reads CATSGLTSVSYNEQFF. The CDR3 DNA sequence: TGTGCCACCAGTGGCCTCACTAGCGTGTCCTACAATGAGCAGTTCTTC.

This clone has a single count. V and J are TRBV19 and TRBJ2-7; tentatively, D is TRBD2 (6 bases). V was clipped by 4 bases and J by 3 bases, with 10 bases between them. Germline V gene data show CDR1 as LNHDA and CDR2 as SQIVND (reference sequence). The CDR3 consists of 13 residues. CDR3 protein: CASSTRTNYEQYF. In DNA form, the CDR3 reads TGTGCCAGTAGTACCCGGACTAACTACGAGCAGTACTTC.

This clone was found once. V and J are TRBV5-1 and TRBJ2-5; 8 bases align to TRBD2. With V trimmed by 3 bases and J by 2 bases, 9 bases remained unmatched. The length of the CDR3 is 16 residues. Per germline, CDR1 SGHRS and CDR2 YFSETQ. CDR3 in DNA: TGCGCCAGCAGCTCGCGGGAGGCTAGCGGACAAGAGACCCAGTACTTC. This codes for CASSSREASGQETQYF.

The V call is TRBV19, the J call TRBJ2-1; 9 bases agree with TRBD2. Trimming removed 3 bases from V and 0 bases from J; junction bases left unmatched: 6. Germline lookup yields CDR1 LNHDA and CDR2 SQIVND (reference sequence). This CDR3 region has 17 residues. The CDR3: CASSILSGRSSYNEQFF. Written as DNA, the CDR3 is TGTGCCAGTAGTATTCTGAGCGGGAGGAGCTCCTACAATGAGCAGTTCTTC.

This clone was seen a handful of times. V gene TRBV6-5 combines with J gene TRBJ1-1; possibly TRBD1 for D (5 bases). The CDR3 length is 11 residues. The germline V gene has CDR1 MNHEY and CDR2 SVGAGI. V was cut by 7 bases and J by 7 bases, with 10 bases left in between. DNA of the CDR3: TGTGCCAGCACCGGCGGGGGTGAAGCTTTCTTT. Translated, it gives CASTGGGEAFF.

The rearrangement joins TRBV6-1 to TRBJ1-2, with a possible D match to TRBD1 (5 bases). Looked up from germline, CDR1 is MNHNS and CDR2 is SASEGT. CDR3 length: 14 residues. Trimming cost V 3 bases and J 4 bases, with 12 bases left between them. CDR3 in DNA: TGTGCCAGCAGTGAGGACTATAGGGGCTATGGCTACACCTTC. The encoded protein is CASSEDYRGYGYTF.

The chain joins TRBV2 to TRBJ1-5, with 7 bases that match TRBD1. Germline V CDR1 and CDR2: SNHLY, FYNNEI. The V segment lost 2 bases and the J segment 7 bases; nucleotides outside the gene matches: 11. The CDR3 spans 16 residues. This chain's CDR3 is CASSENRQGLRQPQHF. In DNA form, the CDR3 reads TGTGCCAGCAGTGAAAACCGACAGGGTCTACGCCAGCCCCAGCATTTT.

CDR3 in DNA: TGTGCCAGCCGGGACACCTCTGGAAACACCATATATTTT. Translated: CASRDTSGNTIYF. This chain links TRBV6-5 with TRBJ1-3; D might be TRBD1 (6 bases). The CDR3 sequence is 13 residues long. Germline values: CDR1 MNHEY, CDR2 SVGAGI. V was clipped by 8 bases and J by 0 bases, with 8 bases between them.

This clone has just one count. The gene calls are TRBV19 and TRBJ1-6; TRBD1 agrees at 7 bases. After removal of 4 bases from V and 10 bases from J, the junction contained 10 bases not matched to a gene. CDR3 length: 15 amino acids. The V gene's germline CDR1 is LNHDA and CDR2 SQIVND (reference sequence). CDR3 coding DNA: TGTGCCAGTAGTACCGGGACAGTTGGAAACTCACCCCTCCACTTT. Translating it yields CASSTGTVGNSPLHF.

This chain joins TRBV19 and TRBJ2-3, with 10 bases that match TRBD2. There are 15 residues in the CDR3. J gave up 3 bases and V 6 bases, and 6 bases lay outside the gene matches. The germline V gene encodes CDR1 LNHDA and CDR2 SQIVND (reference sequence). The CDR3 loop reads CASRISGGWTDTQYF. The CDR3 DNA is TGTGCCAGTAGGATTAGCGGGGGGTGGACAGATACGCAGTATTTT. Based on the CDR3 plus reference TRBV19 and TRBJ2-3, the full variable domain is DGGITQSPKYLFRKEGQNVTLSCEQNLNHDAMYWYRQDPGQGLRLIYYSQIVNDFQKGDIAEGYSVSREKKESFPLTVTSAQKNPTAFYLCASRISGGWTDTQYFGPGTRLTVL.

CDR3 sequence: CASRVTNEQFF. CDR3 DNA sequence: TGTGCCAGCAGAGTTACTAACGAGCAGTTCTTC. J is TRBJ2-1 and V is TRBV6-5; D gene uncertain. Trimming left V 6 bases short and J 10 bases short, with 10 bases between. The CDR3 is 11 amino acids. Per the germline V gene, CDR1 is MNHEY and CDR2 is SVGAGI.